This TCR beta chain was sequenced in a study of tumor-infiltrating lymphocytes in oesophageal squamous cell carcinoma. TCRdb re-called the PCR reads through MiXCR, storing one row per CDR3 protein. The sample consists of roughly 16,000 distinct CDR3 sequences, 44% of them appearing once. Details on this clonotype: In this CDR3 the conserved last residue, phenylalanine or tryptophan, is missing, so a read error is likely. The DNA is left out, because the CDR3 cannot be placed on it with certainty; the CDR3 is given as TCRdb lists it.

CDR1 SEHNR and CDR2 FQNEAQ come from the germline V gene (reference sequence). Inclusive of both ends, the CDR3 amounts to 15 amino acids. The rearrangement links TRBV7-9 to TRBJ2-1; TRBD2, the D gene given by the table, was not confirmed from the DNA. The sequenced material came from blood. This receptor was taken from a female donor with esophageal squamous cell carcinoma. The CDR3 reads CASSLVGDYGYTFGS.